The 24 T cell receptor beta chains in this list originate from one sample, sequenced in a study of cytomegalovirus exposure and HLA in healthy donors. Vbeta (60) and Jbeta (13) primers were used in the PCR. Assay used: immunoSEQ multiplex PCR; TCRdb lists only in-frame clones, some missing. Of some 120,000 clones detected, around 77% appear once; the ten largest clones hold 4.5% to 5.5%. Sequencing used PBMCs. The receptors here all came from a young man in good health and CMV-seronegative.

The rearrangement links TRBV2 to TRBJ1-1, with 7 bases aligning to TRBD1. With V trimmed by 6 bases and J by 5 bases, 9 bases remained unmatched. CDR1 SNHLY and CDR2 FYNNEI come from the germline V gene. The CDR3 spans 14 residues. CDR3 loop: CASRAQGQRTEAFF. The CDR3 DNA reads TGTGCCAGCAGGGCACAGGGGCAAAGGACTGAAGCTTTCTTT.

The J gene is TRBJ1-2, the V gene TRBV5-6; 10 nucleotides match TRBD1. The CDR3 runs to 16 residues. J gave up 5 bases and V 0 bases, and 7 bases lay outside the gene matches. Germline CDR1 and CDR2: SGHDT and YYEEEE. Here the CDR3 DNA reads TGTGCCAGCAGCTTGGCCGGGACAGGGGATGGGTATGGCTACACCTTC. It codes for CASSLAGTGDGYGYTF.

Points on this clone: Sequence at one end of the junction differs from germline and may be a read error. The chain combines TRBV2 with TRBJ2-3; 9 bases align to TRBD1. The CDR3 runs 15 residues. Germline V CDR1 and CDR2: SNHLY, FYNNEI. The CDR3 sequence is CASREGQGTADTQYF. In nucleotides, the CDR3 is TGTGCCAGCAGAGAAGGACAGGGGACGGCAGATACGCAGTATTTT.

This clone has a single count. The J gene is TRBJ2-3, the V gene TRBV14; weak D call: TRBD1 (5 bases). V was pared by 0 bases and J by 6 bases, with 7 bases between. Per germline, CDR1 SGHDN and CDR2 FVKESK. CDR3 length: 13 amino acids. The CDR3 DNA reads as TGTGCCAGCAGCCAAGATAACAGGGATACGCAGTATTTT. Residues: CASSQDNRDTQYF.

The V call is TRBV6-4, the J call TRBJ1-1; 8 bases align to TRBD1. The V gene end was trimmed by 6 bases and the J gene end by 5 bases; junction bases not matched to a gene: 8. CDR3 length: 14 amino acids. The V gene's germline CDR1 is MRHNA and CDR2 SNTAGT. The CDR3 region is CASSPTGARTEAFF. The CDR3 DNA is TGTGCCAGCAGCCCGACAGGGGCGCGGACTGAAGCTTTCTTT.

This chain uses TRBV5-3 with TRBJ2-7; D is undetermined. TRBV5-3 is identified as an open reading frame with a role that is uncertain. Trimming stripped 2 bases from V and 4 bases from J, with 13 bases between. This CDR3 contains 14 residues. CDR3 loop: CARSFENPAYEQYF. The CDR3 DNA follows: TGTGCCAGAAGCTTCGAGAACCCAGCGTACGAGCAGTACTTC.

The rearrangement joins TRBV7-2 to TRBJ2-2; unclear D gene. The ends were cut back, 6 bases at V and 4 bases at J, with 6 bases in the middle. There are 12 residues in the CDR3. From germline, CDR1 is SGHTA and CDR2 FQGNSA. The CDR3 sequence is CASSRSTGELFF. CDR3 coding DNA: TGTGCCAGCAGTCGGAGCACCGGGGAGCTGTTTTTT.

The CDR3 loop is CSVLGLMRETQYF. The DNA of the CDR3 is TGCAGCGTCCTGGGACTTATGAGGGAGACCCAGTACTTC. This chain links TRBV29-1 with TRBJ2-5; perhaps TRBD2 as D (6 bases). V was pared by 6 bases and J by 5 bases, with 16 bases between. Germline V CDR1 and CDR2: SQVTM, ANQGSEA. The CDR3 is 13 amino acids.

The chain recombines TRBV5-1 with TRBJ1-5, with D perhaps matching TRBD1 (6 bases). Per the germline V gene, CDR1 is SGHRS and CDR2 is YFSETQ. The CDR3 sequence is 14 residues long. V gave up 3 bases and J gave up 0 bases, with 7 bases separating them. DNA for the CDR3: TGCGCCAGCAGCTCAGGGGATAGCAATCAGCCCCAGCATTTT. Protein sequence: CASSSGDSNQPQHF.

This chain uses TRBV4-1 with TRBJ2-1; 7 bases match TRBD2. The CDR3 has 16 residues. Germline V gene data show CDR1 as MGHRA and CDR2 as YSYEKL. Germline trimming cut 2 bases from V and 0 bases from J; bases unmatched to any gene: 4. The CDR3 is CASSQLGLVSYNEQFF. For the CDR3, the DNA is TGCGCCAGCAGCCAACTCGGACTAGTCTCCTACAATGAGCAGTTCTTC.

The genes are TRBV28 and TRBJ2-7; possible D gene TRBD2, 5 bases. CDR1 MDHEN and CDR2 SYDVKM come from the germline V gene. The CDR3 totals 14 residues. V lost 7 bases to trimming and J lost 1 base, with 14 bases between them. The CDR3 nucleotides are TGTGCCAGCAATACTCTAGCAGAATCCTACGAGCAGTACTTC. This gives the protein CASNTLAESYEQYF.

The chain employs TRBV7-9 and TRBJ1-4; 8 bases map to TRBD1. With V trimmed by 1 base and J by 6 bases, 7 bases remained unmatched. The CDR3 extends over 16 amino acids. In germline, CDR1 is SEHNR, CDR2 FQNEAQ (reference sequence). This chain's CDR3 is CASSLGPGGAYEKLFF. DNA for the CDR3: TGTGCCAGCAGCTTAGGCCCAGGGGGCGCTTATGAAAAACTGTTTTTT.

The chain is built from TRBV4-1 and TRBJ2-3; no clear D gene. The V end was cut by 0 bases, the J end by 0 bases, with 10 bases between. The CDR3 is 16 amino acids. From germline, CDR1 is MGHRA and CDR2 YSYEKL. The CDR3 DNA follows: TGCGCCAGCAGCCAAGACCCAACAGCTAGCACAGATACGCAGTATTTT. The encoded protein is CASSQDPTASTDTQYF.

This clone was seen a single time. The V and J genes are TRBV18 and TRBJ2-7, with D perhaps matching TRBD1 (6 bases). Trimming pared 2 bases from V and 5 bases from J, leaving 13 bases between. This CDR3 comprises 14 residues. Per the germline V gene, CDR1 is KGHSH and CDR2 is LQKENI. DNA of the CDR3: TGTGCCAGCTCACCAGAACAGGGAAGGAACGAGCAGTACTTC. It encodes CASSPEQGRNEQYF.

The CDR3 region is CASRRTGGINGYTF. CDR3 coding DNA: TGTGCCAGCAGGAGGACAGGGGGCATTAATGGCTACACCTTC. The chain carries TRBV2 and TRBJ1-2, with 11 positions matching TRBD1. Germline CDR1 and CDR2: SNHLY and FYNNEI. After removal of 6 bases from V and 6 bases from J, the junction contained 6 bases not matched to a gene. CDR3 size: 14 residues.

The CDR3 nucleotides read TGTGCCAGCAACCATGGGACAGTGTCCAATGAGCAGTTCTTC. Protein: CASNHGTVSNEQFF. The rearrangement uses TRBV28 and TRBJ2-1, with TRBD1 matching over 7 bases. The CDR3 totals 14 residues. From germline, CDR1 is MDHEN and CDR2 SYDVKM. J lost 6 bases, V lost 7 bases, and 9 bases had no gene match.

This chain connects TRBV27 to TRBJ2-4; possibly TRBD1 for D (6 bases). V was pared by 4 bases and J by 3 bases, with 13 bases between. CDR3 length: 15 amino acids. Per germline, CDR1 MNHEY and CDR2 SMNVEV (reference sequence). In DNA form, the CDR3 reads TGTGCCAGCAGTTCGAACAGGGAAGGCAAAAACATTCAGTACTTC. It yields the protein CASSSNREGKNIQYF.

V gene TRBV4-3 combines with J gene TRBJ2-7; 7 bases match TRBD1. Germline V lookup: CDR1 LGHNA, CDR2 YSLEER. This CDR3 is 13 amino acids long. V shed 4 bases and J 3 bases; nucleotides not matched to a gene: 3. The CDR3 here is CASSRGQLYEQYF. The CDR3 DNA follows: TGCGCCAGCAGCCGGGGACAGCTCTACGAGCAGTACTTC.

The rearrangement links TRBV7-2 to TRBJ1-2; no firm D call. CDR3 length: 11 amino acids. The V end lost 5 bases, the J end lost 4 bases, and 5 bases lay between the germline ends. Germline V gene sequence: CDR1 SGHTA, CDR2 FQGNSA. CDR3 nucleotide sequence: TGTGCCAGCAGCCTAAGCTATGGCTACACCTTC. Protein: CASSLSYGYTF.

The J gene is TRBJ2-7, the V gene TRBV6-5; D remains unclear. The germline gives CDR1 MNHEY, CDR2 SVGAGI. The CDR3 runs to 13 residues. Trimming shortened V by 7 bases and J by 3 bases, and 13 bases separated the two germline ends. CDR3 bases: TGTGCCAGCACCCCCTCAGGCTACTACGAGCAGTACTTC. It codes for CASTPSGYYEQYF.

The chain joins TRBV2 to TRBJ1-3; no definite D call. V gave up 7 bases and J gave up 0 bases, with 7 bases separating them. Germline V gene data show CDR1 as SNHLY and CDR2 as FYNNEI. This CDR3 contains 13 residues. CDR3 DNA sequence: TGTGCCAGCATCCGCGACTCTGGAAACACCATATATTTT. Encoded protein: CASIRDSGNTIYF.

The chain recombines TRBV25-1 with TRBJ2-2; 7 bases align to TRBD1. Per the germline V gene, CDR1 is MGHDK and CDR2 is SYGVNS. V trimming: 5 bases; J trimming: 4 bases; junction bases outside the gene matches: 7. The CDR3 has 15 amino acids. CDR3 coding DNA: TGTGCCAGCAGTCAATGGGGACAGAGCACCGGGGAGCTGTTTTTT. Encoded protein: CASSQWGQSTGELFF.

In this sample, this clone turned up a few times. This chain uses TRBV18 with TRBJ2-7, with D possibly being TRBD1 (5 bases). The germline V gene has CDR1 KGHSH and CDR2 LQKENI. This CDR3 is 15 amino acids long. Trimming stripped 6 bases from V and 3 bases from J, with 18 bases between. CDR3 sequence reads: CASSLSDQGNYEQYF. CDR3 DNA sequence: TGTGCCAGCTCCCTCTCGGATCAGGGTAACTACGAGCAGTACTTC.

V gene TRBV29-1 combines with J gene TRBJ1-5, with D possibly being TRBD1 (5 bases). V lost 6 bases to trimming and J lost 1 base, with 10 bases between them. The CDR3 totals 13 residues. Germline V CDR1 and CDR2: SQVTM, ANQGSEA. The CDR3 here is CSVADRSNQPQHF. The CDR3 DNA reads TGCAGCGTCGCCGACAGAAGCAATCAGCCCCAGCATTTT.